This T cell receptor beta chain was sequenced during a study of neoadjuvant nivolumab and ipilimumab in lung cancer. General study results and limits: Only two of four nivolumab-treated tumors gained richness and clonality by surgery. Pretherapy blood TCR richness correlated positively with resected tumor richness.

Deletions cut 3 bases from V and 6 bases from J, with 9 bases between. The CDR3 covers 12 residues. CDR1 is WNHNN, CDR2 SYGVQD, per germline (reference sequence). On this clone: The antigen remains undetermined.

Profiling relied on immunoSEQ multiplex PCR, and the TCRdb table lists in-frame clones only, not all of them. Seen here are 30,000 to 35,000 clones, roughly 90% observed once, and the top ten hold around 2.2%. This material consisted of peripheral blood, taken after neoadjuvant nivolumab, alone or with ipilimumab, at or shortly before surgery. The chain combines TRBV10-1 with TRBJ2-7; D may be TRBD1 (5 bases). The sequence came from an adult with non-small cell lung cancer. The CDR3 coding sequence is TGCGCCAGCAGTGAAGTAGGGGCCGAGCAGTACTTC. Its translation is CASSEVGAEQYF.